This is a list of T cell receptor beta chains from one sample in a study of T cells in Graves' hyperthyroidism and ophthalmopathy. MiXCR was run by TCRdb on the multiplex PCR reads, yielding one entry per CDR3 protein. The table has over 500,000 distinct CDR3 sequences, approximately 17% seen once. The specimen sequenced was blood. The receptors come from a woman aged 18-29 years with Graves' ophthalmopathy. CDR3s leave out the opening cysteine and the closing phenylalanine or tryptophan. D genes are given only for firm matches.

>TRBV6-2/TRBV6-3|-|TRBJ2-1
ASSYGRSEGDEQF
>TRBV2|-|TRBJ2-7
ASIEGTRGY
>TRBV29-1|TRBD1|TRBJ1-1
SVDRGLTEAF
>TRBV20-1|TRBD1|TRBJ2-2
SARDRDRGRTGELF
>TRBV27|TRBD1|TRBJ1-5
ATGTAMNQPQH
>TRBV25-1|-|TRBJ1-5
ASSVGYSNQPQH
>TRBV7-3|-|TRBJ1-1
ASSVGGQLHLTEAF
>TRBV7-3|TRBD2|TRBJ2-5
ASSFGTSGGQEVTQY
>TRBV9|TRBD2|TRBJ2-1
ASSVDSGLGPDEQF
>TRBV7-9|TRBD1|TRBJ1-1
ASSFAIRQGQFKNTEAF
>TRBV6-1|-|TRBJ1-3
ASSRGGVSSGNTIY
>TRBV14|-|TRBJ1-5
ASSQSAANQPQH
>TRBV2|-|TRBJ2-2
ASQRGQNTGELF
>TRBV5-1|-|TRBJ2-3
ASSLVEGVLNTQY
>TRBV29-1|TRBD1|TRBJ1-1
SVLDRGENTEAF
>TRBV28|TRBD1|TRBJ1-5
ASSPMDRLNQPQH
>TRBV7-9|-|TRBJ2-3
ASSEDGTDTQY
>TRBV29-1|TRBD2|TRBJ2-1
SVLFRLAGAYNEQF
>TRBV27|-|TRBJ2-1
ASSGLGANYNEQF
>TRBV7-2|-|TRBJ1-1
ASTRGWENTEAF
>TRBV12-3/TRBV12-4|TRBD2|TRBJ2-7
ASSYSGSRSYEQY
>TRBV11-2|TRBD2|TRBJ2-1
ASSLSGSGYNEQF
>TRBV28|-|TRBJ2-7
ASRGGGGDSYEQY
>TRBV14|TRBD1|TRBJ2-3
ASSQEPGQGTDTQY
>TRBV7-2|-|TRBJ2-7
ASSLDPGGYEQY
>TRBV6-1|-|TRBJ1-4
ASRTGTEEKLF
>TRBV3-1|-|TRBJ1-1
ASSQDVMNTEAF
>TRBV30|-|TRBJ1-3
AWSRGLRGNTIY
>TRBV9|TRBD2|TRBJ2-1
ASSVGVAGLGNEQF
>TRBV2|-|TRBJ2-2
ASKRFTGELF
>TRBV6-1|TRBD2|TRBJ2-1
ASSEDGGGAGEQF